This T cell receptor beta chain was observed in a study of blood T cell repertoires in COVID-19. Study-level information: COVID-19 samples collected from the United States, Italy and Spain covered acute and convalescent phases.

Participants were placed into cohorts based on the clinical history they reported. Cohort 3 donors counted as recovered after two negative PCRs, clearance, or resolved symptoms. In germline, CDR1 is MNHEY, CDR2 SVGEGT. The CDR3 covers 18 residues. Trimming stripped 0 bases from V and 1 base from J, with 18 bases between. Clones were sequenced by immunoSEQ multiplex PCR, and TCRdb holds only the in-frame ones, with some missing. The sample yields around 300,000 clones, roughly 90% seen once. This clonotype was obtained from a woman in her 50s who had recovered from COVID-19. The chain carries TRBV6-2 or TRBV6-3 and TRBJ1-1; D perhaps matches TRBD1 (6 bases). The sample comprised PBMCs or T cells enriched from blood (not recorded which). CDR3 residues: CASSYSGSGGPSNTEAFF. Here the CDR3 DNA reads TGTGCCAGCAGTTACTCGGGGTCGGGGGGCCCTTCGAACACTGAAGCTTTCTTT.